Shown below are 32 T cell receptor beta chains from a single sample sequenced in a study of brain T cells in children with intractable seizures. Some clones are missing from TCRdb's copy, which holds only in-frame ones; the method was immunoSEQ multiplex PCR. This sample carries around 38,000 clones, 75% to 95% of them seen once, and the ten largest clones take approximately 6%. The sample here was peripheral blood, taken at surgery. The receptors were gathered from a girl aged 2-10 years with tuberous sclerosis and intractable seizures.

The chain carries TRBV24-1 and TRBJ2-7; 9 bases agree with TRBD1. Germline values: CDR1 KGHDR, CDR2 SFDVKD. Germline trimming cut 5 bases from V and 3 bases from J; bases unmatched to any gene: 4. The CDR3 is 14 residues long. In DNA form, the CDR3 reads TGTGCCACCAGTGCCGGACAGGGGTACTACGAGCAGTACTTC. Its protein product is CATSAGQGYYEQYF.

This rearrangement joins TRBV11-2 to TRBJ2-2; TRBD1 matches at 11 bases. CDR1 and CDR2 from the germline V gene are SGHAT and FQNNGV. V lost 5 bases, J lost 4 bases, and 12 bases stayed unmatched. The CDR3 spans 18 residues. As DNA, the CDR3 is TGTGCCAGCAGCGTAAGGGACAGGGGGATGGAAGTCACCGGGGAGCTGTTTTTT. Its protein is CASSVRDRGMEVTGELFF. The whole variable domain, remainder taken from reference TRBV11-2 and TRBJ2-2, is EAGVAQSPRYKIIEKRQSVAFWCNPISGHATLYWYQQILGQGPKLLIQFQNNGVVDDSQLPKDRFSAERLKGVDSTLKIQPAKLEDSAVYLCASSVRDRGMEVTGELFFGEGSRLTVL.

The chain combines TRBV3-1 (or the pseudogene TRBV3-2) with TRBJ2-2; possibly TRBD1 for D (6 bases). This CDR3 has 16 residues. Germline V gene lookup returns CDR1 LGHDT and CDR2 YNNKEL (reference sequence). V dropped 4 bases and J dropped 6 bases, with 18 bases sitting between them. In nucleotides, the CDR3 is TGTGCCAGCAGCCTTCGCCAGGGGAGTAGGTCCGGGGAGCTGTTTTTT. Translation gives CASSLRQGSRSGELFF.

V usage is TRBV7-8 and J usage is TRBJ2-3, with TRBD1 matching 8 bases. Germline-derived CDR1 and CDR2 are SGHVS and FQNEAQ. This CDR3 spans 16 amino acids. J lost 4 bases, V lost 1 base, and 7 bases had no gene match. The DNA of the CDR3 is TGTGCCAGCAGCTTAGAACCCAGGGGGCGTGCAGATACGCAGTATTTT. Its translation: CASSLEPRGRADTQYF.

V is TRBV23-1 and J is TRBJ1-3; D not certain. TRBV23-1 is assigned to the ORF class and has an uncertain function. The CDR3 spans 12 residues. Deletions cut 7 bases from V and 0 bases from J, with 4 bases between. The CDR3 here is CASIYSGNTIYF. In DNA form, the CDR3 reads TGCGCCAGCATCTACTCTGGAAACACCATATATTTT.

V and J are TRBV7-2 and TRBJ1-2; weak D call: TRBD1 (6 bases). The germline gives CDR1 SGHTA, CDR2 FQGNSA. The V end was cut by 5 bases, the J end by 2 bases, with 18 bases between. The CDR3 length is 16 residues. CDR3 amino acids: CASSKPGAAFNYGYTF. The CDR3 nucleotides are TGTGCCAGCAGCAAACCAGGGGCCGCGTTCAACTATGGCTACACCTTC.

In nucleotides, the CDR3 is TGCGCCAGCAGCCAAGCAGTTCGTGGAAACACCATATATTTT. It is translated as CASSQAVRGNTIYF. The gene calls are TRBV4-1 and TRBJ1-3, with D hard to call. This CDR3 is 14 amino acids long. V was pared by 1 base and J by 3 bases, with 7 bases between. Per the germline V gene, CDR1 is MGHRA and CDR2 is YSYEKL.

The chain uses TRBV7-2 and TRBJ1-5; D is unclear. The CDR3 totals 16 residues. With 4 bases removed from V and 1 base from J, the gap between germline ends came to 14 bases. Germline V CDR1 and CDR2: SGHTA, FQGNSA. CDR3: CASSSRQYWSNQPQHF. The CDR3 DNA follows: TGTGCCAGCAGCTCCCGCCAGTACTGGAGCAATCAGCCCCAGCATTTT. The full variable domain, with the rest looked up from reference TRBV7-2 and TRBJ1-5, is GAGVSQSPSNKVTEKGKDVELRCDPISGHTALYWYRQSLGQGLEFLIYFQGNSAPDKSGLPSDRFSAERTGGSVSTLTIQRTQQEDSAVYLCASSSRQYWSNQPQHFGDGTRLSIL.

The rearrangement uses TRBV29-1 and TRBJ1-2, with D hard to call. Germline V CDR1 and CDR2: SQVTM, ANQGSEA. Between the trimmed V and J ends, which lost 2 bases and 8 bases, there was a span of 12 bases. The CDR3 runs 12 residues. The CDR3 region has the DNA TGCAGCGTTGAAACAGATTTTGGCGGCTACACCTTC. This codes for CSVETDFGGYTF.

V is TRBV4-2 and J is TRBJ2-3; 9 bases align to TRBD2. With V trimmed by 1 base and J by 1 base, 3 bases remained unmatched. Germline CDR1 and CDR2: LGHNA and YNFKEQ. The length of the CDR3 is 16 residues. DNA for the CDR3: TGTGCCAGCAGCCAAGTGCGGGGGGGCCGCACAGATACGCAGTATTTT. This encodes CASSQVRGGRTDTQYF.

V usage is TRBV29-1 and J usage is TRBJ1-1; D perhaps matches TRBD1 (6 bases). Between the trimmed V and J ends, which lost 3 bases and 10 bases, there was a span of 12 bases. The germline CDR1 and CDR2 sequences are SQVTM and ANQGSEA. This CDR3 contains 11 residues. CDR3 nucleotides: TGCAGCGTTGACGGGGTACAGGGAGCTTTCTTT. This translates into CSVDGVQGAFF.

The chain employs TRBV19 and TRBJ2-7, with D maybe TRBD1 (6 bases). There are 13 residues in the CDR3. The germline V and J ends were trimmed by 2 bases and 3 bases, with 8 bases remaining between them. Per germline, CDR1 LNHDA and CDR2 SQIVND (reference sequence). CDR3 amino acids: CASSIKQGYEQYF. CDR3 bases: TGTGCCAGTAGTATAAAACAGGGCTACGAGCAGTACTTC. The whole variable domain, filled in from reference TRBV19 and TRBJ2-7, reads DGGITQSPKYLFRKEGQNVTLSCEQNLNHDAMYWYRQDPGQGLRLIYYSQIVNDFQKGDIAEGYSVSREKKESFPLTVTSAQKNPTAFYLCASSIKQGYEQYFGPGTRLTVT.

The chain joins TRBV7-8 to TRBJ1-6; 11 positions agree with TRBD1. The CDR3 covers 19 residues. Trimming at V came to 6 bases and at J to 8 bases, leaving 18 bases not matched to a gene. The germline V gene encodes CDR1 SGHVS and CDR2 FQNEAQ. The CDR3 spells CASSKVLGQGAMDDSPLHF. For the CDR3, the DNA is TGTGCCAGCAGTAAAGTTCTTGGACAGGGGGCCATGGACGATTCACCCCTCCACTTT.

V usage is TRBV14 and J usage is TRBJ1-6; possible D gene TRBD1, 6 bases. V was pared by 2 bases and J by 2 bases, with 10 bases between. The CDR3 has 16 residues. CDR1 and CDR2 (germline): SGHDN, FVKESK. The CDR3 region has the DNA TGTGCCAGCAGCCAAATAGGACAGACCTATAATTCACCCCTCCACTTT. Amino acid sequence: CASSQIGQTYNSPLHF.

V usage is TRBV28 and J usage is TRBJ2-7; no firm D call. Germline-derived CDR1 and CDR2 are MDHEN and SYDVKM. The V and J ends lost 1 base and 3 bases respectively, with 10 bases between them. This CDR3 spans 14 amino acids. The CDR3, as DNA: TGTGCCAGCAGTTTATCACCAGGCCGCTACGAGCAGTACTTC. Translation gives CASSLSPGRYEQYF.

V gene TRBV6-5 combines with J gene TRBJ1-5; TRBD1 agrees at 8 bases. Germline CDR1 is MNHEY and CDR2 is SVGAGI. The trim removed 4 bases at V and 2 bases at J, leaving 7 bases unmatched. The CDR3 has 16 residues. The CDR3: CASSFSGGLRNQPQHF. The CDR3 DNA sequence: TGTGCCAGCAGTTTTTCAGGGGGCTTGCGCAATCAGCCCCAGCATTTT.

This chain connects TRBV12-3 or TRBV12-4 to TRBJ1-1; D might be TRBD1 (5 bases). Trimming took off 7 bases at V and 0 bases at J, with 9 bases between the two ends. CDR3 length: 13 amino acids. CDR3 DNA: TGTGCCAGCAACAGGCAATTGAACACTGAAGCTTTCTTT. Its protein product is CASNRQLNTEAFF.

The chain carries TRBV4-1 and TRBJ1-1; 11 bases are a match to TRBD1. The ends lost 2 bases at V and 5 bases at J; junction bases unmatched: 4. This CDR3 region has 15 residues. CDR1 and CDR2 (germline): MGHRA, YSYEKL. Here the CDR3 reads CASSQSGTGGTEAFF. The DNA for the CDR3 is TGCGCCAGCAGCCAATCCGGGACAGGGGGAACTGAAGCTTTCTTT.

As DNA, the CDR3 is TGTGCCAGCAGTTACCCTTTCAGCGGGGGATACAATGAGCAGTTCTTC. It codes for CASSYPFSGGYNEQFF. This chain connects TRBV6-6 to TRBJ2-1; 8 bases are shared with TRBD2. The CDR3 runs 16 residues. V shed 2 bases, J shed 4 bases, and the junction held 7 bases outside the gene matches. CDR1 is MNHNY, CDR2 SVGAGI, per germline (reference sequence).

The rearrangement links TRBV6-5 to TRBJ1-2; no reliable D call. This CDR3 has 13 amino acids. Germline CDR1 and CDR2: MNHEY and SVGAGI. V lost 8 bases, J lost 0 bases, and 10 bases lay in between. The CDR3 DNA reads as TGTGCCAGCCGAGTCGGATCTAACTATGGCTACACCTTC. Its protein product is CASRVGSNYGYTF.

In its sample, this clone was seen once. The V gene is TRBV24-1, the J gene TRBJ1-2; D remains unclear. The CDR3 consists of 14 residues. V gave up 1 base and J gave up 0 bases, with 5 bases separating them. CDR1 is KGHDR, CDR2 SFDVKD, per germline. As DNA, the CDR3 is TGTGCCACCAGTGATTTTCTCACTAACTATGGCTACACCTTC. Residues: CATSDFLTNYGYTF.

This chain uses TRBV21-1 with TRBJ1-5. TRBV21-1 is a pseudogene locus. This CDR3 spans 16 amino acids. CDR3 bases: TGTGCCAGCAGCAACCGTCGGATCCATAGCAATCAGCCCCAGCATTTT. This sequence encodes CASSNRRIHSNQPQHF.

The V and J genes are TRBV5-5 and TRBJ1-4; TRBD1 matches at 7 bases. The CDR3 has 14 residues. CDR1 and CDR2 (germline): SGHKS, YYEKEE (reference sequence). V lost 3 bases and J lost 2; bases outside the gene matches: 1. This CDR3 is CASSWDSTNEKLFF. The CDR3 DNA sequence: TGTGCCAGCAGCTGGGACAGCACTAATGAAAAACTGTTTTTT.

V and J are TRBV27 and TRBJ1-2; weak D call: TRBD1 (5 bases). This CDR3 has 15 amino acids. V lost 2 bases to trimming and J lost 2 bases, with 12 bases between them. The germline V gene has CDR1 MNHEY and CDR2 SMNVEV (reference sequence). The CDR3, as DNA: TGTGCCAGCAGTTTAGGGGTGGGGACCAACTATGGCTACACCTTC. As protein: CASSLGVGTNYGYTF.

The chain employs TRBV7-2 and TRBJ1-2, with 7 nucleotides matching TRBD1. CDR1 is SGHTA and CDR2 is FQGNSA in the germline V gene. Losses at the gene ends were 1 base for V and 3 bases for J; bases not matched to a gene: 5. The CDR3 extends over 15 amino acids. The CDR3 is CASSLVQGDHYGYTF. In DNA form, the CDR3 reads TGTGCCAGCAGCTTAGTTCAGGGGGACCACTATGGCTACACCTTC.

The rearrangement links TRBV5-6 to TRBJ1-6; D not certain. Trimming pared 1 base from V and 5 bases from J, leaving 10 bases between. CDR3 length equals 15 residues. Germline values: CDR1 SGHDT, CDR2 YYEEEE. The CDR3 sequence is CASSLTDLHNSPLHF. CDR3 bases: TGTGCCAGCAGCTTGACGGACCTCCATAATTCACCCCTCCACTTT.

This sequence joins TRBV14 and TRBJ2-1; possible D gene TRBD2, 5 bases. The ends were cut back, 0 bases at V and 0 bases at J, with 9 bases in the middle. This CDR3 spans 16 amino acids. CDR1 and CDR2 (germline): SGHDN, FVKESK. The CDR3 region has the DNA TGTGCCAGCAGCCAAGACGGGGAAAGCTCCTACAATGAGCAGTTCTTC. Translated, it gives CASSQDGESSYNEQFF.

CDR3 bases: TGTGCCAGCAGTTTTAGCGTAACCGGGACATTAAGTTGGCAGTACGTC. This codes for CASSFSVTGTLSWQYV. The chain uses TRBV27 and TRBJ2-7; weak D call: TRBD1 (6 bases). This CDR3 spans 16 amino acids. The germline CDR1 and CDR2 sequences are MNHEY and SMNVEV (reference sequence). Trimming took 3 bases from V and 9 from J, leaving 24 bases between them.

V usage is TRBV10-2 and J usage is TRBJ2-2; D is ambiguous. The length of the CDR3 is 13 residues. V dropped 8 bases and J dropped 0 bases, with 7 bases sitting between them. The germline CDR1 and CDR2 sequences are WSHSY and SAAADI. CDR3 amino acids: CASEAPNTGELFF. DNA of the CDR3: TGCGCCAGCGAGGCTCCGAACACCGGGGAGCTGTTTTTT.

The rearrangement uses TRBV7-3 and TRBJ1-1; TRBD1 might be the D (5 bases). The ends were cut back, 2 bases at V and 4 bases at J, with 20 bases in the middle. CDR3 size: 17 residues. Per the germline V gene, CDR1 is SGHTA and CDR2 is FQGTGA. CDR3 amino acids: CASSLRGGVPLSTEAFF. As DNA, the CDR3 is TGTGCCAGCAGCTTACGGGGAGGGGTTCCCCTGAGCACTGAAGCTTTCTTT.

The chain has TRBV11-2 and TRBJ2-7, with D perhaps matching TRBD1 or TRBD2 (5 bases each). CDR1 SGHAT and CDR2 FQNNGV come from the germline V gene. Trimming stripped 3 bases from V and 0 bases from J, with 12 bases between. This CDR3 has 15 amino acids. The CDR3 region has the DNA TGTGCCAGCAGCTTTGCAGGGACCTACTCCTACGAGCAGTACTTC. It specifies CASSFAGTYSYEQYF.

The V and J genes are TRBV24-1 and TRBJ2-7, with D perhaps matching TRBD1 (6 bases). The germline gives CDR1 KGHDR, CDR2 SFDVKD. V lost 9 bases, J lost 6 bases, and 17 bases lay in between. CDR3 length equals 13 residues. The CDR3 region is CATSRTVRIEQYV. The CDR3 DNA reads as TGTGCCACCTCCAGGACAGTCCGGATCGAGCAGTACGTC.